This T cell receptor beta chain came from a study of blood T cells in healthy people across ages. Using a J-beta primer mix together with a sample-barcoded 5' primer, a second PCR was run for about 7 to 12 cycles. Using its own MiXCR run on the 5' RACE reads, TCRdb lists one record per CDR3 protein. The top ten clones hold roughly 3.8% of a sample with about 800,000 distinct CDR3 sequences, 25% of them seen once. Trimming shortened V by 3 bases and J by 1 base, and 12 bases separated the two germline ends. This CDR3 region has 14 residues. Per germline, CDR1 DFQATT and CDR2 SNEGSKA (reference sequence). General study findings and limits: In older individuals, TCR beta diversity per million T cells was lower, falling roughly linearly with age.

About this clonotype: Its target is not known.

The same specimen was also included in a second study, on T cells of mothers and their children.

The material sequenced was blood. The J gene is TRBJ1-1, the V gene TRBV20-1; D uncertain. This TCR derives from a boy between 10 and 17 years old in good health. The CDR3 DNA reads TGCAGTGCTAGCCTTCACAGCGCGAACACTGAAGCTTTCTTT. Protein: CSASLHSANTEAFF.